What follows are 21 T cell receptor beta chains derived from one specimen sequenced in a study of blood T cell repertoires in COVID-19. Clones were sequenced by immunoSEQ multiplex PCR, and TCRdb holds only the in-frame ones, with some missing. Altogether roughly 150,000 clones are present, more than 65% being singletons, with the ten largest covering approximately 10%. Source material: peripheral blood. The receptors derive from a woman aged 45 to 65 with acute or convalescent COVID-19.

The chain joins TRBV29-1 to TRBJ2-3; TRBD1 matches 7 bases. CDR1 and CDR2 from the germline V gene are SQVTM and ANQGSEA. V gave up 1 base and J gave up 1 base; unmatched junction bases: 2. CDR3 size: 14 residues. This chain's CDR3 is CSVEGGQGTDTQYF. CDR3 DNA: TGCAGCGTTGAAGGAGGACAGGGCACAGATACGCAGTATTTT.

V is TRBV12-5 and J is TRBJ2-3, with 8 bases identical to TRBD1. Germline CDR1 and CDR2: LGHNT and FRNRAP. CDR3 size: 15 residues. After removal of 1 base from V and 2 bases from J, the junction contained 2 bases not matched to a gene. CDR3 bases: TGTGCTAGTGGTTTGGGACAGGGGACCACAGATACGCAGTATTTT. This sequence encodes CASGLGQGTTDTQYF.

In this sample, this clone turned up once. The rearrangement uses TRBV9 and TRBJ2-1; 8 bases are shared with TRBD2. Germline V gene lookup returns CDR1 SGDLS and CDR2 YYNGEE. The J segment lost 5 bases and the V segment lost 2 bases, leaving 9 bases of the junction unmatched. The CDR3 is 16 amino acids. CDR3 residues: CASSVDSGVLNNEQFF. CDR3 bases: TGTGCCAGCAGCGTTGATAGCGGGGTTCTCAACAATGAGCAGTTCTTC. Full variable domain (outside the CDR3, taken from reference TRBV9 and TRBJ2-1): DSGVTQTPKHLITATGQRVTLRCSPRSGDLSVYWYQQSLDQGLQFLIQYYNGEERAKGNILERFSAQQFPDLHSELNLSSLELGDSALYFCASSVDSGVLNNEQFFGPGTRLTVL.

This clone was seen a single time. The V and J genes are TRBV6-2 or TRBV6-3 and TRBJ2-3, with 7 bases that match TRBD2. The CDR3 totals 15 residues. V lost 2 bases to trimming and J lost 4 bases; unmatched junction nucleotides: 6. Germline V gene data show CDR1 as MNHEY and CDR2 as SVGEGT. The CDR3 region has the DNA TGTGCCAGCAGTTACGTGACTAGCTGGGCAGATACGCAGTATTTT. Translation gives CASSYVTSWADTQYF.

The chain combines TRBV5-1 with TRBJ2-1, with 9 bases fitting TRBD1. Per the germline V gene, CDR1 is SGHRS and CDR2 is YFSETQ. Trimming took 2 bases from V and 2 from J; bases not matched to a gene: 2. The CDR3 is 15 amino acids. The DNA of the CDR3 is TGCGCCAGCAGCTTACAGGGGGCTACCTACAATGAGCAGTTCTTC. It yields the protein CASSLQGATYNEQFF. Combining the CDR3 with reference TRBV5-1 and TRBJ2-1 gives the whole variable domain KAGVTQTPRYLIKTRGQQVTLSCSPISGHRSVSWYQQTPGQGLQFLFEYFSETQRNKGNFPGRFSGRQFSNSRSEMNVSTLELGDSALYLCASSLQGATYNEQFFGPGTRLTVL.

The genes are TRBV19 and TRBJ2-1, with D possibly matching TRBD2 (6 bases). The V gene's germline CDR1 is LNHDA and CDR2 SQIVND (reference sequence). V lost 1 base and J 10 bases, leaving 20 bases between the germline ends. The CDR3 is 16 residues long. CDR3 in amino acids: CASSIGPTLIGGEQFF. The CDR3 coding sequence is TGTGCCAGTAGTATAGGACCCACACTAATTGGGGGGGAGCAGTTCTTC.

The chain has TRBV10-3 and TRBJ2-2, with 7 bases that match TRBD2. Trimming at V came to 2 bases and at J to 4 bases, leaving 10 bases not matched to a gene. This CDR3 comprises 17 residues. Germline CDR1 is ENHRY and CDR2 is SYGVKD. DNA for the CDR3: TGTGCCATCAGTGAGGCTGGGGAGGGAACGACCACCGGGGAGCTGTTTTTT. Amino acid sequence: CAISEAGEGTTTGELFF.

CDR3 DNA: TGCGCCAGCAGTCGGGGACTAGCGGGGGAGGAAGATACGCAGTATTTT. Encoded protein: CASSRGLAGEEDTQYF. This chain connects TRBV5-1 to TRBJ2-3; 14 bases map to TRBD2. The CDR3 spans 16 residues. The V gene end was trimmed by 5 bases and the J gene end by 5 bases; junction bases not matched to a gene: 7. CDR1 and CDR2 from the germline V gene are SGHRS and YFSETQ.

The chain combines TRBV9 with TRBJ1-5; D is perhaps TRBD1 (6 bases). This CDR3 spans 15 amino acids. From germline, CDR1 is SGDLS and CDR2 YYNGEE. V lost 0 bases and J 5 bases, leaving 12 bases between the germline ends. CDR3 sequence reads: CASSVAAGVHQPQHF. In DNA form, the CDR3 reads TGTGCCAGCAGCGTAGCTGCAGGGGTGCATCAGCCCCAGCATTTT.

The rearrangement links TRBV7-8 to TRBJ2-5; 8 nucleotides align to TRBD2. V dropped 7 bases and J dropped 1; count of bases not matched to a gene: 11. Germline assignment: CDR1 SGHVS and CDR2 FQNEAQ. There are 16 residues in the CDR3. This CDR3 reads CASTSGLAAIQETQYF. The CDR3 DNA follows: TGTGCCAGCACTAGCGGGCTAGCGGCCATCCAAGAGACCCAGTACTTC.

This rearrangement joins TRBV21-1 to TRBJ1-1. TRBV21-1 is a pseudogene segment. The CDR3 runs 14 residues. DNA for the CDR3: TGTGCCAGCAGCAAACCCATCCAGCAGCGTGAAGCTTTCTTT. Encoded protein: CASSKPIQQREAFF.

The CDR3 here is CSASNPGAAGYTF. CDR3 DNA sequence: TGCAGTGCTAGTAACCCAGGGGCGGCTGGCTACACCTTC. The V call is TRBV20-1, the J call TRBJ1-2; maybe TRBD1 (6 bases). Germline V gene lookup returns CDR1 DFQATT and CDR2 SNEGSKA (reference sequence). The CDR3 extends over 13 amino acids. The V end was cut by 3 bases, the J end by 7 bases, with 15 bases between.

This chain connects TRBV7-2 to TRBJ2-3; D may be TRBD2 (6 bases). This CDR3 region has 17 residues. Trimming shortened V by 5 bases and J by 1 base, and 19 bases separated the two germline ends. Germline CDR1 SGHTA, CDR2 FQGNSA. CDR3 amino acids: CASSNTGLIRGTDTQYF. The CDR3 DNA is TGTGCCAGCAGCAATACGGGACTGATAAGAGGCACAGATACGCAGTATTTT.

Written as DNA, the CDR3 is TGTGCCTGGAGCCGAAAGGGACTAGAGTCTGATACGCAGTATTTT. This encodes CAWSRKGLESDTQYF. The V call is TRBV30, the J call TRBJ2-3; 8 bases are a match to TRBD2. The CDR3 sequence is 15 residues long. Germline V CDR1 and CDR2: GTSNPN, SVGIG (reference sequence). The V and J ends lost 3 bases and 6 bases, in that order; junction bases with no gene match: 11.

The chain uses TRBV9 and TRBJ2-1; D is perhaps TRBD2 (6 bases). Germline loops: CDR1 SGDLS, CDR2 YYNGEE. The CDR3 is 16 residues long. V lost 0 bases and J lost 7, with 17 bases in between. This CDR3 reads CASSVALFGSWNEQFF. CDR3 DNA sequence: TGTGCCAGCAGCGTAGCCCTCTTCGGGAGTTGGAATGAGCAGTTCTTC.

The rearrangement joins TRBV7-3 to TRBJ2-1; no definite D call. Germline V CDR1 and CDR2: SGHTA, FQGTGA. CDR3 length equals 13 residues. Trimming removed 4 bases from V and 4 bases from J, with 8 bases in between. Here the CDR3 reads CASSSSGYNEQFF. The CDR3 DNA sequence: TGTGCCAGCAGCTCTTCAGGTTACAATGAGCAGTTCTTC.

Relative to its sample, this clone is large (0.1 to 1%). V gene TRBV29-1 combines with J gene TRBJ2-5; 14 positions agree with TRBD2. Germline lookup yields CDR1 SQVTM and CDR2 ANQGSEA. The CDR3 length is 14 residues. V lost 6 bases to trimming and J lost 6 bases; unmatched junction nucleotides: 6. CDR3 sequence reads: CSVGTSGGRQTQYF. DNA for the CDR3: TGCAGCGTCGGGACTAGCGGGGGTCGACAGACCCAGTACTTC.

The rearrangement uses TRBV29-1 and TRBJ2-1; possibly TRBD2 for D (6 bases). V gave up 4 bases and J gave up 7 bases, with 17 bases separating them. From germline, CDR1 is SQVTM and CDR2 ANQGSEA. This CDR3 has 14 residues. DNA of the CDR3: TGCAGCGTTGGTTTTTTGGCGGGGTGGAATGAGCAGTTCTTC. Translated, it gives CSVGFLAGWNEQFF.

The CDR3 is CASTATGRNNSPLHF. DNA for the CDR3: TGTGCCAGCACCGCGACAGGGAGAAATAATTCACCCCTCCACTTT. This chain connects TRBV7-9 to TRBJ1-6, with 7 bases aligning to TRBD1. V lost 7 bases, J lost 5 bases, and 8 bases stayed unmatched. CDR3 length: 15 amino acids. Germline CDR1 and CDR2: SEHNR and FQNEAQ (reference sequence). The full variable domain, with the rest looked up from reference TRBV7-9 and TRBJ1-6, is DTGVSQNPRHKITKRGQNVTFRCDPISEHNRLYWYRQTLGQGPEFLTYFQNEAQLEKSRLLSDRFSAERPKGSFSTLEIQRTEQGDSAMYLCASTATGRNNSPLHFGNGTRLTVT.

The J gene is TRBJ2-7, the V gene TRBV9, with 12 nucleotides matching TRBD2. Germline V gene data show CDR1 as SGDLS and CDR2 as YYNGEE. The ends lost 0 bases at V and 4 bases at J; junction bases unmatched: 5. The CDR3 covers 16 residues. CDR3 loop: CASSVGPGTSGYEQYF. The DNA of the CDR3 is TGTGCCAGCAGCGTAGGGCCAGGGACTAGCGGGTACGAGCAGTACTTC.

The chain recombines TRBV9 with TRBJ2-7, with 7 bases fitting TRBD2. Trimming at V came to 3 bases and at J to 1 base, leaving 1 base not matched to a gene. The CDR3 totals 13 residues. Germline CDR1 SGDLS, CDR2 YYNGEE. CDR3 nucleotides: TGTGCCAGCAGCGAAGCGGGATCCTACGAGCAGTACTTC. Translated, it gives CASSEAGSYEQYF.